These 10 T cell receptor beta chains were all obtained from the same sample, sequenced in a study of cytomegalovirus exposure and HLA in healthy donors. Primers included in the PCR were 60 Vbeta and 13 Jbeta primers. Only in-frame clones appear in the TCRdb table, and some are missing; sequencing was by immunoSEQ multiplex PCR. The sample includes some 200,000 clones, 70% to 90% seen only once; the top ten take 2% to 2.5%. Sequencing was done on a sample of PBMCs. The receptors stem from a woman aged 25-40 years in good health and CMV-seronegative.

The CDR3 DNA reads TGCAGCGTTGAGGGAGGAGGGGGACAGGGAGGTAGGAATTCACCCCTCCACTTT. It yields the protein CSVEGGGGQGGRNSPLHF. This chain uses TRBV29-1 with TRBJ1-6; 9 positions agree with TRBD1. This CDR3 has 18 residues. The germline V gene has CDR1 SQVTM and CDR2 ANQGSEA. J was trimmed by 7 bases and V by 3 bases; bases with no gene match: 16.

The chain is built from TRBV28 and TRBJ2-7; 9 nucleotides line up with TRBD2. The CDR3 covers 16 residues. J gave up 2 bases and V 5 bases, and 10 bases lay outside the gene matches. The germline gives CDR1 MDHEN, CDR2 SYDVKM. CDR3 in DNA: TGTGCCAGCAGTCCACCGCGGGGGGGCCCGACCTACGAGCAGTACTTC. This sequence encodes CASSPPRGGPTYEQYF.

A few counts support this clone. The genes are TRBV6-1 and TRBJ1-5; TRBD1 agrees at 9 bases. Germline-derived CDR1 and CDR2 are MNHNS and SASEGT. With 2 bases clipped from V and 6 bases from J, the junction kept 5 bases outside the gene matches. The CDR3 covers 15 residues. The CDR3: CASSEHRGQSQPQHF. The CDR3 DNA follows: TGTGCCAGCAGTGAACACAGGGGGCAGAGTCAGCCCCAGCATTTT.

This clone was seen a few times. The chain uses TRBV5-8 and TRBJ2-6; TRBD1 is a possible D gene (5 bases). V lost 0 bases and J lost 4, with 8 bases in between. Germline V CDR1 and CDR2: SGHTS, YDEGEE. The CDR3 sequence is 15 residues long. Here the CDR3 reads CASSLEGKGANVLTF. CDR3 coding DNA: TGTGCCAGCAGCTTGGAGGGGAAAGGGGCCAACGTCCTGACTTTC.

V gene TRBV4-3 combines with J gene TRBJ2-5, with D unclear. The CDR3 covers 15 residues. Trimming took off 0 bases at V and 2 bases at J, with 10 bases between the two ends. In germline, CDR1 is LGHNA, CDR2 YSLEER. The CDR3, as DNA: TGCGCCAGCAGCCAAGATCTTGGCATGCAAGAGACCCAGTACTTC. Translated, it gives CASSQDLGMQETQYF.

The chain uses TRBV4-1 and TRBJ2-5, with 8 nucleotides matching TRBD1. There are 14 residues in the CDR3. Germline-derived CDR1 and CDR2 are MGHRA and YSYEKL. The junction had 7 bases not matched to a gene; V was cut back by 5 bases and J by 5 bases. The CDR3 DNA is TGCGCCAGCAGCTCAGGGGGCGCCGGGGAGACCCAGTACTTC. Residues: CASSSGGAGETQYF.

This sequence joins TRBV5-1 and TRBJ2-2; a weak D match, TRBD1 (5 bases). In germline, CDR1 is SGHRS, CDR2 YFSETQ. Trimming took off 0 bases at V and 1 base at J, with 10 bases between the two ends. The CDR3 has 16 residues. The CDR3 loop is CASSLALGLNTGELFF. The CDR3 DNA reads TGCGCCAGCAGCTTGGCCCTGGGGCTGAACACCGGGGAGCTGTTTTTT.

This rearrangement joins TRBV27 to TRBJ1-1; no reliable D call. V dropped 8 bases and J dropped 11 bases, with 15 bases sitting between them. The germline gives CDR1 MNHEY, CDR2 SMNVEV (reference sequence). This CDR3 region has 11 residues. The CDR3 region is CASGALTPAFF. CDR3 bases: TGTGCCAGCGGCGCTCTGACTCCGGCTTTCTTT.

The chain carries TRBV19 and TRBJ1-5, with D perhaps matching TRBD1 (5 bases). This CDR3 spans 15 amino acids. Trimming stripped 6 bases from V and 7 bases from J, with 19 bases between. The germline CDR1 and CDR2 sequences are LNHDA and SQIVND (reference sequence). The CDR3 DNA reads TGTGCCAGTAGCCCCCAGTCGGGGGTAGAGCAGCCCCAGCATTTT. Translated: CASSPQSGVEQPQHF.

The chain links TRBV27 to TRBJ1-5, with a weak D call TRBD1 (6 bases). Germline lookup yields CDR1 MNHEY and CDR2 SMNVEV (reference sequence). The CDR3 totals 14 residues. Trimming removed 7 bases at V and 3 bases at J, with 13 bases between. The CDR3 DNA is TGTGCCAGCATGGGGGCGCCATTCAATCAGCCCCAGCATTTT. This gives the protein CASMGAPFNQPQHF.